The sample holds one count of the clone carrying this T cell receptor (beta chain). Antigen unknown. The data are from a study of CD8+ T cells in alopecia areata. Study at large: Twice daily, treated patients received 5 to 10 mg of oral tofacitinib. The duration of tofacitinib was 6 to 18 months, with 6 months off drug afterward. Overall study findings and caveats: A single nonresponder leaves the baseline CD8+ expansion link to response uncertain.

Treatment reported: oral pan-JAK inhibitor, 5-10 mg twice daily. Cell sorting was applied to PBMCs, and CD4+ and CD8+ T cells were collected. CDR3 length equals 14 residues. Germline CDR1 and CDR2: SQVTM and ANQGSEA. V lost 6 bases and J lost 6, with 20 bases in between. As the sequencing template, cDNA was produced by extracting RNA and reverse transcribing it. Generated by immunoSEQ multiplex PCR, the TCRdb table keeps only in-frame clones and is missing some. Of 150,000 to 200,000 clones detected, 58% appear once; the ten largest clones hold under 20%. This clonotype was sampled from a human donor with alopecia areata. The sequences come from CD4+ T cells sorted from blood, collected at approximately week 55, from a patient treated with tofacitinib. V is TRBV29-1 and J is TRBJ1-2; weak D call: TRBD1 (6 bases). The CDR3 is CSVTQIGQRNGYTF. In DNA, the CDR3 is TGCAGCGTGACCCAAATCGGACAGAGGAATGGCTACACCTTC.